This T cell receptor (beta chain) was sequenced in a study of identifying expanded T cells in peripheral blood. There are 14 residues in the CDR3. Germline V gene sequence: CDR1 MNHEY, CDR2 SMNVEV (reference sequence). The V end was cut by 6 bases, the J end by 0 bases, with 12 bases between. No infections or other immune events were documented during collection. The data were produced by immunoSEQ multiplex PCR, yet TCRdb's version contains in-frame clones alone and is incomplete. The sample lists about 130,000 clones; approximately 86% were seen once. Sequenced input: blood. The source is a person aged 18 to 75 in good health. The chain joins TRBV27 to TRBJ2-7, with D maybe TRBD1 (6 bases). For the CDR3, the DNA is TGTGCCAGCAGCCCCAGGGGTACCTCCTACGAGCAGTACTTC. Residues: CASSPRGTSYEQYF.